The 27 T cell receptor beta chains presented below share a single source sample, sequenced in a study of T cell responses to AZD1222 COVID-19 vaccine. Profiling relied on immunoSEQ multiplex PCR, and the TCRdb table lists in-frame clones only, not all of them. The sample lists approximately 150,000 clones; roughly 87% were seen once. Source: peripheral blood, taken on day 0 of AZD1222 vaccination. The source of these receptors is an adult in good health.

The chain has TRBV27 and TRBJ2-7; 10 bases agree with TRBD2. The J segment lost 5 bases and the V segment lost 4 bases, leaving 14 bases of the junction unmatched. Germline V gives CDR1 MNHEY, CDR2 SMNVEV (reference sequence). This CDR3 comprises 17 residues. The CDR3 DNA sequence: TGTGCCAGCAGTTCACGTCTGGGGCTAGCGGGAGTCCACGAGCAGTACTTC. This translates into CASSSRLGLAGVHEQYF.

The chain employs TRBV28 and TRBJ2-5; 9 nucleotides line up with TRBD2. V was clipped by 3 bases and J by 4 bases; unmatched bases: 6. The CDR3 consists of 15 residues. The germline V gene encodes CDR1 MDHEN and CDR2 SYDVKM. Written as DNA, the CDR3 is TGTGCCAGCAGTTTGCCAGCGGGAGGCGGAGAGACCCAGTACTTC. It codes for CASSLPAGGGETQYF.

The chain combines TRBV18 with TRBJ2-1; 12 nucleotides align to TRBD2. CDR1 and CDR2 (germline): KGHSH, LQKENI. After removal of 8 bases from V and 4 bases from J, the junction contained 9 bases not matched to a gene. This CDR3 spans 16 amino acids. CDR3 DNA sequence: TGTGCCAGCACTTTATTAGGACTAGCGGGGTACAATGAGCAGTTCTTC. It specifies CASTLLGLAGYNEQFF.

The V call is TRBV28, the J call TRBJ1-1, with D uncertain. The CDR3 loop spans 14 amino acids. The germline gives CDR1 MDHEN, CDR2 SYDVKM. V gave up 5 bases and J gave up 7 bases, with 17 bases separating them. The chain's CDR3 is CASSPLNLDGEAFF. The CDR3 nucleotides are TGTGCCAGCAGTCCCCTCAACCTGGACGGTGAAGCTTTCTTT.

The chain links TRBV7-8 to TRBJ1-1, with D unclear. Germline-derived CDR1 and CDR2 are SGHVS and FQNEAQ. V was cut by 4 bases and J by 1 base, with 10 bases left in between. The CDR3 extends over 14 amino acids. This CDR3 reads CASSSGNWNTEAFF. CDR3 nucleotides: TGTGCCAGCAGCTCTGGGAATTGGAACACTGAAGCTTTCTTT.

The chain is built from TRBV6-1 and TRBJ2-3; 10 bases fit TRBD2. V lost 4 bases and J lost 2; bases outside the gene matches: 6. Germline V gives CDR1 MNHNS, CDR2 SASEGT. This CDR3 is built from 16 residues. The CDR3 DNA reads TGTGCCAGCAGTGTATCTAGCGGGAGACTCACAGATACGCAGTATTTT. This sequence encodes CASSVSSGRLTDTQYF.

The chain links TRBV19 to TRBJ1-1; D possibly corresponds to TRBD1 (6 bases). Between the trimmed V and J ends, which lost 3 bases and 0 bases, there was a span of 14 bases. Germline CDR1 and CDR2: LNHDA and SQIVND (reference sequence). CDR3 length equals 16 residues. This CDR3 is CASSISGGYMNTEAFF. The CDR3 DNA reads TGTGCCAGTAGTATTTCGGGGGGCTATATGAACACTGAAGCTTTCTTT.

The chain has TRBV12-3 or TRBV12-4 and TRBJ1-2, with D unclear. V was shortened by 3 bases and J by 0 bases, with 5 bases between the two germline ends. There are 13 residues in the CDR3. Here the CDR3 DNA reads TGTGCCAGCAGTTTTGGGACTAACTATGGCTACACCTTC. It yields the protein CASSFGTNYGYTF.

V is TRBV2 and J is TRBJ2-3, with a weak D call TRBD2 (7 bases). V was cut by 10 bases and J by 0 bases, with 11 bases left in between. The germline gives CDR1 SNHLY, CDR2 FYNNEI. This CDR3 has 13 residues. CDR3: CATGGHSTDTQYF. The CDR3 coding sequence is TGTGCCACCGGGGGGCATAGCACAGATACGCAGTATTTT.

The V gene is TRBV7-9, the J gene TRBJ2-5; perhaps TRBD1 as D (6 bases). The CDR3 length is 15 residues. Germline loops: CDR1 SEHNR, CDR2 FQNEAQ (reference sequence). V lost 5 bases and J 3 bases, leaving 16 bases between the germline ends. The CDR3, as DNA: TGTGCCAGCAGCCCCCCTTGGGGGCGTGAAGAGACCCAGTACTTC. It translates to CASSPPWGREETQYF.

This clone came up once. The chain links TRBV20-1 to TRBJ2-2; 9 positions match TRBD2. The CDR3 length is 14 residues. CDR1 and CDR2 (germline): DFQATT, SNEGSKA (reference sequence). With V trimmed by 3 bases and J by 7 bases, 6 bases remained unmatched. The CDR3 sequence is CSASSGSGVGELFF. CDR3 bases: TGCAGTGCTAGTAGCGGGAGTGGGGTCGGGGAGCTGTTTTTT.

The chain joins TRBV6-5 to TRBJ2-1; 7 bases align to TRBD1. The germline V gene has CDR1 MNHEY and CDR2 SVGAGI. V lost 0 bases, J lost 0 bases, and 2 bases stayed unmatched. The length of the CDR3 is 16 residues. CDR3 amino acids: CASSYSAGGSYNEQFF. The CDR3 DNA reads as TGTGCCAGCAGTTACTCGGCAGGGGGCTCCTACAATGAGCAGTTCTTC.

J is TRBJ1-1 and V is TRBV27; no definite D call. V lost 4 bases, J lost 7 bases, and 19 bases lay in between. The CDR3 sequence is 15 residues long. Germline values: CDR1 MNHEY, CDR2 SMNVEV (reference sequence). The CDR3 nucleotides are TGTGCCAGCAGTTCACAGAACCTTCCCGGCGGTGAAGCTTTCTTT. As protein: CASSSQNLPGGEAFF.

The J gene is TRBJ1-5, the V gene TRBV28; unclear D gene. The V gene lost 3 bases and the J gene lost 3 bases, with 15 bases spanning the gap. Germline V gene data show CDR1 as MDHEN and CDR2 as SYDVKM. The CDR3 loop spans 16 amino acids. For the CDR3, the DNA is TGTGCCAGCAGTTTTATTATTACAGCCCCCAATCAGCCCCAGCATTTT. This translates into CASSFIITAPNQPQHF.

The CDR3 DNA is TGTGCCAACTCCGACAGGGGGGAGACCCAGTACTTC. Its translation: CANSDRGETQYF. The rearrangement joins TRBV10-3 to TRBJ2-5; 9 bases agree with TRBD1. This CDR3 comprises 12 residues. V was pared by 10 bases and J by 5 bases, with 5 bases of the junction left unmatched. The germline V gene has CDR1 ENHRY and CDR2 SYGVKD.

The chain is built from TRBV11-3 and TRBJ2-7, with D perhaps TRBD1 (5 bases). V was shortened by 7 bases and J by 6 bases, with 13 bases between the two germline ends. The CDR3 is 12 amino acids. The V gene's germline CDR1 is SGHNT and CDR2 YENEEA. The CDR3 protein is CASNGRASEQYF. The CDR3 coding sequence is TGTGCCAGCAATGGCAGGGCATCCGAGCAGTACTTC.

V usage is TRBV7-9 and J usage is TRBJ2-3; D gene uncertain. The V gene lost 1 base and the J gene lost 2 bases, with 10 bases spanning the gap. The CDR3 length is 15 residues. CDR1 SEHNR and CDR2 FQNEAQ come from the germline V gene (reference sequence). The CDR3 DNA reads TGTGCCAGCAGCTTAGATCGACCCCTCACAGATACGCAGTATTTT. This gives the protein CASSLDRPLTDTQYF.

The V call is TRBV7-2, the J call TRBJ1-3, with D possibly matching TRBD1 (5 bases). Deletions cut 2 bases from V and 0 bases from J, with 14 bases between. Germline V CDR1 and CDR2: SGHTA, FQGNSA. This CDR3 is 17 amino acids long. DNA for the CDR3: TGTGCCAGCAGCTTATTGCAGGGCCGCTACTCTGGAAACACCATATATTTT. This codes for CASSLLQGRYSGNTIYF.

This clone was seen a few times. The V gene is TRBV7-9, the J gene TRBJ2-3, with 9 bases matching TRBD1. The length of the CDR3 is 18 residues. V dropped 4 bases and J dropped 2; count of bases not matched to a gene: 13. Germline V gives CDR1 SEHNR, CDR2 FQNEAQ (reference sequence). CDR3 in amino acids: CASSSRRTGAKITDTQYF. The CDR3 nucleotides are TGTGCCAGCAGCTCCCGCCGGACAGGGGCGAAAATCACAGATACGCAGTATTTT.

This chain joins TRBV18 and TRBJ1-2; D is perhaps TRBD1 (6 bases). The germline gives CDR1 KGHSH, CDR2 LQKENI. CDR3 length equals 11 residues. V shed 5 bases and J shed 6 bases, with 7 bases lying between them. The CDR3 DNA reads as TGTGCCAGCTCAAGACAGGATGGCTACACCTTC. This gives the protein CASSRQDGYTF.

This clone appeared a few times. The V gene is TRBV7-3, the J gene TRBJ2-5; D is ambiguous. Trimming took off 5 bases at V and 2 bases at J, with 12 bases between the two ends. CDR1 is SGHTA, CDR2 FQGTGA, per germline. The CDR3 contains 14 residues. Written as DNA, the CDR3 is TGTGCCAGCAGCCGTGCTTCGGGTCAAGAGACCCAGTACTTC. Protein: CASSRASGQETQYF.

J is TRBJ1-1 and V is TRBV7-9; D unresolved. CDR1 and CDR2 (germline): SEHNR, FQNEAQ (reference sequence). There are 14 residues in the CDR3. Trimming removed 6 bases from V and 1 base from J, with 12 bases in between. CDR3: CASRLYGENTEAFF. CDR3 nucleotide sequence: TGTGCCAGCAGATTATACGGAGAGAACACTGAAGCTTTCTTT.

The rearrangement joins TRBV28 to TRBJ2-2; 15 bases are a match to TRBD2. The V gene end was trimmed by 6 bases and the J gene end by 4 bases; junction bases not matched to a gene: 12. This CDR3 is 19 amino acids long. Germline V lookup: CDR1 MDHEN, CDR2 SYDVKM. The CDR3, as DNA: TGTGCCAGCAGCTTCCCGGGACTAGCGGGAGGCCAGGTCACCGGGGAGCTGTTTTTT. This encodes CASSFPGLAGGQVTGELFF.

The chain links TRBV5-6 to TRBJ2-1; D not certain. Germline V CDR1 and CDR2: SGHDT, YYEEEE. V lost 0 bases and J 6 bases, leaving 7 bases between the germline ends. This CDR3 has 13 residues. The CDR3 DNA reads as TGTGCCAGCAGCTTGGGTGCTAGCAATGAGCAGTTCTTC. It specifies CASSLGASNEQFF.

This clone is a singleton in its sample. The chain is built from TRBV18 and TRBJ2-6; TRBD1 matches at 7 bases. The CDR3 is 14 residues long. V was pared by 8 bases and J by 4 bases, with 5 bases of the junction left unmatched. CDR1 and CDR2 from the germline V gene are KGHSH and LQKENI. The DNA for the CDR3 is TGTGCCAGCGCGACAGGGTCCGGGGCCAACGTCCTGACTTTC. Its protein is CASATGSGANVLTF.

The chain carries TRBV29-1 and TRBJ1-2; D is uncertain. Germline V gene data show CDR1 as SQVTM and CDR2 as ANQGSEA. Trimming left V 1 base short and J 9 bases short, with 18 bases between. This CDR3 spans 14 amino acids. CDR3 coding DNA: TGCAGCGTTGAAGCGTTTTTGGGAGGAACTCGCTACACCTTC. This translates into CSVEAFLGGTRYTF.

The rearrangement joins TRBV20-1 to TRBJ1-6; 7 nucleotides agree with TRBD1. CDR1 and CDR2 from the germline V gene are DFQATT and SNEGSKA (reference sequence). V dropped 6 bases and J dropped 3; count of bases not matched to a gene: 8. CDR3 length: 15 amino acids. The DNA for the CDR3 is TGCAGTGCAAGTGACAGGGAATACTATAATTCACCCCTCCACTTT. Its protein is CSASDREYYNSPLHF.